These 12 T cell receptor beta chains were sequenced from one sample in a study of tumor-infiltrating lymphocytes in primary liver carcinoma. Reverse transcription of approximately 520 ng total RNA with a constant-region primer produced TCR beta cDNA. Researchers made the TCR beta libraries by running three nested multiplex PCR rounds with slightly modified ARM-PCR. With TRBV1-TRBV30 forward primers and a C-beta reverse primer, the first two PCR rounds were run for roughly 9 cycles each. Via MiXCR, TCRdb re-called the multiplex PCR reads, giving one row per CDR3 protein. The sample shows about 120,000 distinct CDR3 sequences, less than 75% of them seen only once. Starting material for RNA and DNA co-extraction consisted of about 20-32 mg of unsorted bulk tissue. The sample consisted of tumor-adjacent normal liver tissue. These receptors were obtained from a woman between 55 and 75 years old with primary liver carcinoma and hepatitis B virus infection.

About this clonotype itself: A junction boundary mismatches the germline segment, possibly from a read error. V is TRBV11-2 and J is TRBJ2-7, with 10 bases aligning to TRBD2. This CDR3 is 18 amino acids long. Germline V gene lookup returns CDR1 SGHAT and CDR2 FQNNGV. CDR3 nucleotide sequence: TGTACCAGCAGCAAGTGCCCCAACTCAGCGGGAGGGCCGAGGGAGCAGTACTTC. It translates to CTSSKCPNSAGGPREQYF.

At least ten counts were recorded for this clonotype. The chain is built from TRBV6-1 and TRBJ1-4; 8 bases align to TRBD1. This CDR3 spans 14 amino acids. Looked up from germline, CDR1 is MNHNS and CDR2 is SASEGT. The V segment lost 8 bases and the J segment 3 bases; nucleotides outside the gene matches: 5. The CDR3 DNA sequence: TGTGCCAGCCTCAGGGGGCACGCTAATGAAAAACTGTTTTTT. This translates into CASLRGHANEKLFF.

This clonotype has more than one count but fewer than ten. One junction end disagrees with the germline gene, perhaps due to a read error. V usage is TRBV5-1 and J usage is TRBJ2-3; no firm D call. The CDR3 is 11 residues long. Germline V lookup: CDR1 SGHRS, CDR2 YFSETQ. The CDR3: CASNLADTQYF. Written as DNA, the CDR3 is TGCGCCAGCAACTTGGCAGATACGCAGTATTTT.

This clonotype occurred many times. V gene TRBV7-9 combines with J gene TRBJ1-1; no clear D. The germline V and J ends were trimmed by 2 bases and 4 bases, with 8 bases remaining between them. In germline, CDR1 is SEHNR, CDR2 FQNEAQ (reference sequence). This CDR3 comprises 13 residues. In DNA, the CDR3 is TGTGCCAGCAGCTTATGGGGTAGCACTGAAGCTTTCTTT. Translated, it gives CASSLWGSTEAFF.

Comments on this clonotype: This may be a read error: a much more frequent sequence differs by one nucleotide. In DNA form, the CDR3 reads TGCGCCAGCAGCAAAGGACTAGCGGGAGATGTCGGGGAGCTGCTTTTT. Translating it yields CASSKGLAGDVGELLF. The V and J genes are TRBV5-1 and TRBJ2-2, with TRBD2 matching 13 bases. The germline V gene encodes CDR1 SGHRS and CDR2 YFSETQ. The CDR3 is 16 amino acids.

Notes on this clonotype: Since a much larger clone is just one base distant, this may be a read error. The V call is TRBV5-1, the J call TRBJ2-3; a weak D match, TRBD2 (5 bases). The CDR3 runs 15 residues. In germline, CDR1 is SGHRS, CDR2 YFSETQ. CDR3: CASKDQAASTDTQCF. DNA of the CDR3: TGCGCCAGCAAGGATCAAGCGGCTAGCACAGATACGCAGTGTTTT.

Remarks on this clonotype: The conserved phenylalanine or tryptophan normally closing the CDR3 is absent here, so this likely arose from a read error. The V gene is TRBV29-1, the J gene TRBJ2-5; D may be TRBD1 (6 bases). Per the germline V gene, CDR1 is SQVTM and CDR2 is ANQGSEA. The CDR3 sequence is 11 residues long. Here the CDR3 reads CSVADRETQYY. Written as DNA, the CDR3 is TGCAGTGTTGCCGACAGGGAGACCCAGTACTAC.

For this clonotype: This is likely a read error, given that the CDR3 carries no conserved phenylalanine or tryptophan at its end. The chain couples TRBV6-5 to TRBJ1-2; D might be TRBD1 (5 bases). Germline loops: CDR1 MNHEY, CDR2 SVGAGI. The CDR3 sequence is 13 residues long. Deletions cut 2 bases from V and 8 bases from J, with 12 bases between. The CDR3 sequence is CASSYGGGDGYTY. The CDR3 region has the DNA TGTGCCAGCAGTTACGGGGGAGGCGACGGCTACACCTAC.

In the case of this clonotype: This may arise from a read error, as a much more abundant clone is one base away. The chain recombines TRBV28 with TRBJ1-2, with D possibly TRBD1 on 6 matching bases. The CDR3 consists of 12 residues. Germline CDR1 MDHEN, CDR2 SYDVKM. In DNA form, the CDR3 reads TGTGCCTGCAGGGGAGATAACTATGGCTACACCTTC. It is translated as CACRGDNYGYTF.

As for this clonotype: No conserved phenylalanine or tryptophan ends this CDR3, so it is likely a read error. The CDR3 sequence is CASSRTQSPPGANVLTL. CDR3 bases: TGCGCCAGCAGTCGGACCCAGTCCCCACCTGGGGCCAACGTCCTGACTCTC. This chain connects TRBV5-1 to TRBJ2-6; unclear D gene. Per the germline V gene, CDR1 is SGHRS and CDR2 is YFSETQ. V was trimmed by 5 bases and J by 2 bases, leaving 17 bases between them. The CDR3 spans 17 residues.

Turning to this clonotype: The junction differs from germline at one of its ends, possibly a read error. V gene TRBV28 combines with J gene TRBJ1-1; D gene ambiguous. CDR1 is MDHEN and CDR2 is SYDVKM in the germline V gene. The CDR3 is 12 residues long. The chain's CDR3 is CASSSVNIEAFF. Here the CDR3 DNA reads TGTGCCAGCAGTTCGGTGAACATTGAAGCTTTCTTT.

The rearrangement links TRBV11-1 to TRBJ2-1; no reliable D call. This CDR3 is built from 13 residues. The V and J ends lost 5 bases and 7 bases respectively, with 12 bases between them. Germline CDR1 is SGHAT and CDR2 is FQDESV (reference sequence). The CDR3 protein is CASSPSRGNEQFF. CDR3 DNA sequence: TGTGCCAGCAGCCCCAGTCGAGGAAATGAGCAGTTCTTC.